The present TCR beta chain was sequenced within a study of CD8 T cells in Susac syndrome. Trimming removed 8 bases from V and 3 bases from J, with 8 bases in between. CDR1 and CDR2 (germline): LNHDA, SQIVND (reference sequence). This CDR3 has 11 residues. Study-wide results and caveats: It was acknowledged in the study that its TCR sequencing and HLA analysis involved a relatively small number of individuals.

This clonotype was recorded a few times. The target antigen is unknown. In the multiple sclerosis control group, patients were treatment-naive and had stable or active relapsing-remitting disease. The TEMRA cells underwent FACS enrichment, while the CD8+ and CD4+ T cells underwent negative isolation. It was with random hexamers that about 0.45 to 1 ug RNA was reverse transcribed. The authors amplified TCR beta CDR3 across 54 Vbeta and 13 Jbeta using immunoSEQ multiplex PCR. TCRdb reanalysed the immunoSEQ multiplex PCR reads using MiXCR and keeps one entry per CDR3 protein. The table shows 330,000 or so distinct CDR3 sequences, with 85% occurring only once.

The sequencing input was CD8+ T cells from PBMCs. This rearrangement joins TRBV19 to TRBJ2-7; perhaps TRBD2 as D (5 bases). The receptor was isolated from a human donor with multiple sclerosis. The CDR3 nucleotides read TGTGCCAGTGGTGAGGGCTACGAGCAGTACTTC. Its protein product is CASGEGYEQYF.